Below, one TCR beta chain is given with its context. Its antigen remains unidentified. Reverse transcription of extracted RNA yielded cDNA, which provided the sequencing template. The protocol was immunoSEQ multiplex PCR, while the TCRdb copy is restricted to in-frame clones and leaves out a portion. The data show roughly 250,000 clones, 60% seen once. Germline CDR1 LNHDA, CDR2 SQIVND (reference sequence). The V segment lost 8 bases and the J segment 9 bases; nucleotides outside the gene matches: 13. The CDR3 is made up of 15 amino acids. The data were obtained in a study of CD8+ T cells in alopecia areata. Findings and limits, study-wide: Association of baseline CD8+ expansion with response is uncertain owing to one nonresponder. Expanded CD8+ clones among the top 100, and scalp clonality, were significantly decreased by tofacitinib.

Specified treatment: oral pan-JAK inhibitor, 5-10 mg twice daily. The sorting of PBMCs gave CD4+ and CD8+ T cells. Specimen: CD4+ T cells sorted from blood, collected at week 52, from a patient treated with tofacitinib. The chain couples TRBV19 to TRBJ1-6; TRBD1 aligns across 7 bases. This TCR was recovered from a human donor with alopecia areata. Here the CDR3 reads CASRTGPVLTSPLHF. DNA of the CDR3: TGTGCCAGTCGGACAGGCCCCGTATTGACTTCACCCCTCCACTTT. Complete variable domain (other parts from reference TRBV19 and TRBJ1-6): DGGITQSPKYLFRKEGQNVTLSCEQNLNHDAMYWYRQDPGQGLRLIYYSQIVNDFQKGDIAEGYSVSREKKESFPLTVTSAQKNPTAFYLCASRTGPVLTSPLHFGNGTRLTVT.